This T cell receptor beta chain was documented in a study of blood T cell repertoires in COVID-19. Study as a whole: Samples came from the United States, Italy and Spain, spanning acute and convalescent COVID-19. The analysed material was cDNA or gDNA that came from T cells, B-cell-depleted T cells, or PBMCs.

There are 12 residues in the CDR3. Germline values: CDR1 MDHEN, CDR2 SYDVKM. Losses at the gene ends were 2 bases for V and 6 bases for J; bases not matched to a gene: 1. Per the authors' pipeline: Amplification of reference gene primers provided the estimated nucleated cell counts. Data came from immunoSEQ multiplex PCR; TCRdb stores just in-frame clones and leaves some out. V, J and clone size reflect that table, while D and trimming were determined from the DNA. The repertoire holds hundreds of thousands of clones, with around 83% as singletons. The sequenced sample was peripheral blood. The receptor comes from a woman aged 45-65 years with acute or convalescent COVID-19. The rearrangement joins TRBV28 to TRBJ2-7; 7 bases are shared with TRBD1. This CDR3 reads CASSLQGVEQYF. In nucleotides, the CDR3 is TGTGCCAGCAGTTTACAGGGGGTCGAGCAGTACTTC.